These 8 T cell receptor beta chains originate from one sample sequenced in a study of cytomegalovirus exposure and HLA in healthy donors. PCR primers comprised 60 Vbeta and 13 Jbeta primers. Using immunoSEQ multiplex PCR, the repertoire was profiled, and TCRdb retains in-frame clones only, with some absent. The sample consists of 100,000 to 150,000 clones, 78% of them appearing once. Specimen: PBMCs. The receptors derive from a man aged 40-50 years in good health and CMV-seronegative.

The chain recombines TRBV7-2 with TRBJ1-2; D is perhaps TRBD1 (6 bases). V was cut by 5 bases and J by 8 bases, with 15 bases left in between. The CDR3 is 13 amino acids. Per the germline V gene, CDR1 is SGHTA and CDR2 is FQGNSA. CDR3 sequence: CASSQDRFYGYTF. CDR3 bases: TGTGCCAGCAGCCAGGACAGATTTTACGGCTACACCTTC.

In its sample, this clone was seen a few times. The chain has TRBV2 and TRBJ1-4, with D uncertain. V was pared by 6 bases and J by 4 bases, with 9 bases between. CDR1 is SNHLY, CDR2 FYNNEI, per germline. This CDR3 has 13 amino acids. Here the CDR3 DNA reads TGTGCCAGCAGGGAGGGCCTTAATGAAAAACTGTTTTTT. As protein: CASREGLNEKLFF.

V and J are TRBV6-1 and TRBJ1-2; 7 nucleotides agree with TRBD1. The CDR3 contains 13 residues. Germline V gene lookup returns CDR1 MNHNS and CDR2 SASEGT. Trimming at V came to 7 bases and at J to 7 bases, leaving 9 bases not matched to a gene. Here the CDR3 DNA reads TGTGCCAGCACTATCGGGACAGCGCGTGGCTACACCTTC. It specifies CASTIGTARGYTF.

In this sample, this clone turned up a few times. The rearrangement links TRBV6-1 to TRBJ1-2, with D perhaps TRBD1 (6 bases). The CDR3 consists of 14 residues. V was trimmed by 5 bases and J by 4 bases, leaving 14 bases between them. Germline V lookup: CDR1 MNHNS, CDR2 SASEGT. The CDR3 DNA reads TGTGCCAGCAGTCCGACCAGGGGTGTCTATGGCTACACCTTC. Amino acid sequence: CASSPTRGVYGYTF.

This sequence joins TRBV4-3 and TRBJ1-1; D might be TRBD1 (5 bases). Per germline, CDR1 LGHNA and CDR2 YSLEER. The CDR3 spans 15 residues. The V end was cut by 0 bases, the J end by 8 bases, with 16 bases between. This chain's CDR3 is CASSQEHGLQGEAFF. CDR3 in DNA: TGCGCCAGCAGCCAAGAACACGGTCTTCAGGGCGAAGCTTTCTTT.

The J gene is TRBJ2-1, the V gene TRBV6-6, with TRBD1 as a possible D gene (6 bases). In germline, CDR1 is MNHNY, CDR2 SVGAGI (reference sequence). This CDR3 comprises 13 residues. The V end was cut by 4 bases, the J end by 4 bases, with 8 bases between. This CDR3 is CASSWTAYNEQFF. CDR3 bases: TGTGCCAGCAGTTGGACAGCTTACAATGAGCAGTTCTTC.

V and J are TRBV5-6 and TRBJ1-1, with TRBD1 as a possible D gene (6 bases). V was trimmed by 0 bases and J by 4 bases, leaving 16 bases between them. From germline, CDR1 is SGHDT and CDR2 YYEEEE. CDR3 length equals 16 residues. The CDR3 DNA reads TGTGCCAGCAGCTTGGAGAGGGGCAGGGGTACCACTGAAGCTTTCTTT. Translating it yields CASSLERGRGTTEAFF.

The rearrangement links TRBV9 to TRBJ2-5; the D gene is possibly TRBD2 (5 bases). V was trimmed by 4 bases and J by 5 bases, leaving 21 bases between them. The CDR3 length is 16 residues. Germline V lookup: CDR1 SGDLS, CDR2 YYNGEE. CDR3 region: CASSPTLLEGRETQYF. The CDR3 region has the DNA TGTGCCAGCAGCCCAACGCTTCTAGAGGGTAGGGAGACCCAGTACTTC.